These 24 T cell receptor beta chains came from one sample sequenced in a study of T-cell reconstitution after alpha-beta-depleted transplantation in children (TCRdb year 2016). Libraries were prepared through PCR. The listed sequencing device is Illumina HiSeq 2500. Molecular barcoding was employed in the preparation of TCR libraries, with unique molecular identifiers being used to normalize TCRbeta repertoire quantification. In TCRdb, the public reads were trimmed at Q25 with fastp and aligned with MiXCR, with productive beta chains retained. For every CDR3 protein sequence, its rows merge into one entry that carries the most common genes and DNA. The sample contains about 830,000 distinct CDR3 sequences, around 17% of them found a single time. The ten largest clones capture approximately 5% of the sample. The treatment or condition label on this specimen signifies: allogeneic hematopoietic cell transplantation with graft depleted of TCRalphabeta T cells and CD19 B cells.

The sample was PBMCs, mostly from graft donor cells, taken 360 days after TCRalphabeta/CD19-depleted stem cell transplant. Every receptor here comes from a male patient between 10 and 17 years old who had a stem cell transplant for acute lymphoblastic leukemia, so the T cells may come from the graft donor.

This clonotype was counted between two and nine times. V gene TRBV29-1 combines with J gene TRBJ2-1; perhaps TRBD2 as D (5 bases). Germline CDR1 SQVTM, CDR2 ANQGSEA. Trimming pared 4 bases from V and 0 bases from J, leaving 10 bases between. The length of the CDR3 is 14 residues. CDR3 protein: CSVGRRASYNEQFF. The CDR3 DNA reads as TGCAGCGTTGGAAGGCGGGCCTCCTACAATGAGCAGTTCTTC.

This clonotype was counted between two and nine times. The V gene is TRBV7-3, the J gene TRBJ2-2, with 13 bases lining up with TRBD2. Germline loops: CDR1 SGHTA, CDR2 FQGTGA. This CDR3 comprises 18 residues. V lost 4 bases, J lost 0 bases, and 5 bases stayed unmatched. This CDR3 is CASSSQLAGGTNTGELFF. As DNA, the CDR3 is TGTGCCAGCAGCTCACAACTAGCGGGAGGGACGAACACCGGGGAGCTGTTTTTT.

V usage is TRBV21-1 and J usage is TRBJ2-1; whether TRBD2, the table's D call, matches the DNA was not checked. TRBV21-1 represents a pseudogene. The CDR3 covers 17 residues. CDR3 region: CARIGLVRLSSYNEQFF. CDR3 nucleotides: TGTGCCAGAATTGGACTAGTCCGATTGAGCTCCTACAATGAGCAGTTCTTC.

The V call is TRBV4-2, the J call TRBJ2-1; 9 nucleotides align to TRBD2. The CDR3 is 15 residues long. The J segment lost 9 bases and the V segment lost 2 bases, leaving 8 bases of the junction unmatched. Per the germline V gene, CDR1 is LGHNA and CDR2 is YNFKEQ. The DNA for the CDR3 is TGTGCCAGCAGCCAACGCGGGAGGGCCGGAGGTGAGCAGTTCTTC. This encodes CASSQRGRAGGEQFF.

This clonotype was picked up a small number of times. This chain uses TRBV7-8 with TRBJ2-5, with 7 bases fitting TRBD2. CDR1 SGHVS and CDR2 FQNEAQ come from the germline V gene. V trimming: 1 base; J trimming: 5 bases; junction bases outside the gene matches: 13. This CDR3 has 17 residues. This chain's CDR3 is CASSLVMRGKKGETQYF. In DNA form, the CDR3 reads TGTGCCAGCAGCTTAGTAATGCGGGGGAAAAAAGGCGAGACCCAGTACTTC.

This clonotype was seen a few times. The gene calls are TRBV21-1 and TRBJ2-1; TRBD2 reflects the table's D call only, with no check against the DNA. TRBV21-1 corresponds to a pseudogene. The CDR3 extends over 16 amino acids. In DNA form, the CDR3 reads TGTGCCAGCAGCAACCTAGCGGGAGGCCCTGAGGTTGAGCAGTTCTTC. This gives the protein CASSNLAGGPEVEQFF.

In its sample, this clonotype was seen a few times. The chain employs TRBV20-1 and TRBJ2-5; 7 bases align to TRBD2. The CDR3 extends over 16 amino acids. V was pared by 2 bases and J by 2 bases, with 11 bases of the junction left unmatched. Germline V lookup: CDR1 DFQATT, CDR2 SNEGSKA (reference sequence). In DNA form, the CDR3 reads TGCAGTGCTAGAAGCGGGGAAGGACGGACACAAGAGACCCAGTACTTC. This sequence encodes CSARSGEGRTQETQYF.

The chain links TRBV6-6 to TRBJ2-1; D might be TRBD1 (5 bases). Germline V gene lookup returns CDR1 MNHNY and CDR2 SVGAGI (reference sequence). Trimming left V 5 bases short and J 10 bases short, with 12 bases between. This CDR3 spans 12 amino acids. For the CDR3, the DNA is TGTGCCAGCAGTCCTTTCCGGACAGAGCAGTTCTTC. Translated: CASSPFRTEQFF.

In its sample, this clonotype was seen a few times. The chain joins TRBV7-9 to TRBJ2-1; TRBD2 matches at 11 bases. Trimming at V came to 4 bases and at J to 6 bases, leaving 8 bases not matched to a gene. CDR1 is SEHNR and CDR2 is FQNEAQ in the germline V gene (reference sequence). The CDR3 sequence is 16 residues long. The CDR3 reads CASSSILAGVINEQFF. In DNA form, the CDR3 reads TGTGCCAGCAGCTCAATACTAGCGGGAGTAATCAATGAGCAGTTCTTC.

The chain combines TRBV5-1 with TRBJ2-3; the D gene could be TRBD1 or TRBD2 (5 bases each). Between the trimmed V and J ends, which lost 0 bases and 4 bases, there was a span of 15 bases. The CDR3 runs to 16 residues. Per the germline V gene, CDR1 is SGHRS and CDR2 is YFSETQ. The CDR3 loop is CASSLAQQGEADTQYF. CDR3 sequence (DNA): TGCGCCAGCAGCTTGGCCCAGCAGGGAGAGGCAGATACGCAGTATTTT.

The chain is built from TRBV24-1 and TRBJ2-1, with D maybe TRBD2 (6 bases). The CDR3 is made up of 15 amino acids. V gave up 3 bases and J gave up 2 bases, with 10 bases separating them. Germline CDR1 and CDR2: KGHDR and SFDVKD. CDR3 loop: CATSDSWGAYNEQFF. CDR3 nucleotides: TGTGCCACCAGTGATAGTTGGGGGGCCTACAATGAGCAGTTCTTC.

This clonotype was found a few times. The chain combines TRBV6-1 with TRBJ2-2, with D tentatively TRBD2 (6 bases). This CDR3 has 15 amino acids. The V gene lost 2 bases and the J gene lost 12 bases, with 19 bases spanning the gap. The germline V gene encodes CDR1 MNHNS and CDR2 SASEGT. The CDR3 region has the DNA TGTGCCAGCAGTGAATATGGGAGGATTCCGGGGAAGCTGTTTTTT. Amino acids: CASSEYGRIPGKLFF.

This clonotype was seen more than once but under ten times. This sequence joins TRBV5-5 and TRBJ2-4; D might be TRBD1 or TRBD2, each matching 5 bases. Germline CDR1 reads SGHKS; CDR2 reads YYEKEE (reference sequence). V lost 3 bases and J lost 0, with 13 bases in between. The CDR3 runs 16 residues. The chain's CDR3 is CASSSGTPGAKNIQYF. DNA of the CDR3: TGTGCCAGCAGCTCCGGGACCCCAGGAGCCAAAAACATTCAGTACTTC. Full variable domain (outside the CDR3, taken from reference TRBV5-5 and TRBJ2-4): DAGVTQSPTHLIKTRGQQVTLRCSPISGHKSVSWYQQVLGQGPQFIFQYYEKEERGRGNFPDRFSARQFPNYSSELNVNALLLGDSALYLCASSSGTPGAKNIQYFGAGTRLSVL.

In this sample, this clonotype turned up a few times. The chain joins TRBV4-1 to TRBJ2-2; D remains unclear. V was trimmed by 0 bases and J by 1 base, leaving 3 bases between them. This CDR3 has 14 residues. Per germline, CDR1 MGHRA and CDR2 YSYEKL. The CDR3 bases are TGCGCCAGCAGCCAAGAGGAGAACACCGGGGAGCTGTTTTTT. This translates into CASSQEENTGELFF.

The CDR3 DNA is TGTGCCACCAGCAGGTTTACGGGACTAGCGGGAGAAGCGGCCTACAATGAGCAGTTCTTC. Its translation is CATSRFTGLAGEAAYNEQFF. The rearrangement uses TRBV15 and TRBJ2-1; 14 positions agree with TRBD2. V lost 3 bases and J lost 2; bases outside the gene matches: 12. Per the germline V gene, CDR1 is LNHNV and CDR2 is YYDKDF (reference sequence). The CDR3 sequence is 20 residues long.

The gene calls are TRBV15 and TRBJ2-1; 10 bases line up with TRBD2. The J segment lost 0 bases and the V segment lost 3 bases, leaving 5 bases of the junction unmatched. CDR1 and CDR2 from the germline V gene are LNHNV and YYDKDF (reference sequence). The CDR3 length is 17 residues. CDR3 in amino acids: CATSRGTSDPSYNEQFF. The CDR3 DNA reads as TGTGCCACCAGCAGGGGGACTAGCGACCCCTCCTACAATGAGCAGTTCTTC.

This clonotype was seen repeatedly, ten times or more. This sequence joins TRBV5-6 and TRBJ1-3; no firm D call. This CDR3 has 17 amino acids. Germline V gene sequence: CDR1 SGHDT, CDR2 YYEEEE. With 0 bases removed from V and 0 bases from J, the gap between germline ends came to 13 bases. The CDR3 bases are TGTGCCAGCAGCTTGGACGGCGGATATACCTCTGGAAACACCATATATTTT. Its protein is CASSLDGGYTSGNTIYF.

This chain links TRBV10-2 with TRBJ2-7; 10 nucleotides align to TRBD1. CDR3 length: 13 residues. From germline, CDR1 is WSHSY and CDR2 SAAADI. V trimming: 6 bases; J trimming: 3 bases; junction bases outside the gene matches: 2. The CDR3 nucleotides read TGCGCCAGCAGGACAGGGGGCTTCTACGAGCAGTACTTC. It codes for CASRTGGFYEQYF.

This chain links TRBV19 with TRBJ2-7; no reliable D call. CDR3 length: 14 residues. Germline CDR1 and CDR2: LNHDA and SQIVND (reference sequence). V dropped 3 bases and J dropped 4 bases, with 13 bases sitting between them. For the CDR3, the DNA is TGTGCCAGTAGTATCGGTTCCGTCGGTTACGAGCAGTACTTC. Its translation: CASSIGSVGYEQYF.

This clonotype was seen many times. This sequence joins TRBV4-2 and TRBJ2-1; 16 bases agree with TRBD2. Germline loops: CDR1 LGHNA, CDR2 YNFKEQ. The CDR3 contains 18 residues. The V and J ends lost 3 bases and 7 bases, in that order; junction bases with no gene match: 9. CDR3 in DNA: TGTGCCAGCAGCCACTGGGGACTAGCGGGAGGGCCACAGAATGAGCAGTTCTTC. Protein product: CASSHWGLAGGPQNEQFF.

The chain combines TRBV3-1 with TRBJ2-7; D possibly corresponds to TRBD1 (5 bases). Between the trimmed V and J ends, which lost 0 bases and 3 bases, there was a span of 9 bases. CDR3 length equals 14 residues. Germline values: CDR1 LGHDT, CDR2 YNNKEL (reference sequence). The CDR3 loop is CASSQDGAYYEQYF. The DNA for the CDR3 is TGTGCCAGCAGCCAAGATGGGGCTTACTACGAGCAGTACTTC.

In DNA form, the CDR3 reads TGCAGCGTTCAGACAGCCCGGCGATACTATGGCTACACCTTC. Its translation is CSVQTARRYYGYTF. V and J are TRBV29-1 and TRBJ1-2, with D possibly TRBD1 on 5 matching bases. Trimming cost V 5 bases and J 3 bases, with 16 bases left between them. The CDR3 covers 14 residues. Germline values: CDR1 SQVTM, CDR2 ANQGSEA.

This chain joins TRBV3-1 and TRBJ2-1, with 8 bases identical to TRBD2. V gave up 2 bases and J gave up 7 bases; unmatched junction bases: 10. The CDR3 sequence is 16 residues long. Germline lookup yields CDR1 LGHDT and CDR2 YNNKEL (reference sequence). This CDR3 reads CASSQMGTRKHNEQFF. CDR3 bases: TGTGCCAGCAGCCAAATGGGGACTAGAAAACATAATGAGCAGTTCTTC.

Worth noting for this clonotype: It may be a read error: a sequence one base away is much more abundant. The chain joins TRBV5-1 to TRBJ2-1, with TRBD1 identical over 11 bases. The CDR3 sequence is 16 residues long. Per germline, CDR1 SGHRS and CDR2 YFSETQ. CDR3 in DNA: TGCGCCGGCAGCACCTGGACAGGGGGCGTCCAGATTGAGCAGTTCTTC. Translation: CAGSTWTGGVQIEQFF.